This TCR beta chain was sequenced in a study of technical replicates of blood from a few donors. Sequencing was performed with immunoSEQ multiplex PCR; in TCRdb, only in-frame clones are kept and a portion is missing. Among about 75,000 clones listed, 95% to 97% were seen once. This clone was seen just once. The source is a human donor in good health. The sample consisted of T cells isolated from PBMCs.

CDR3 coding DNA: TGTGCCAGCAGTCTCCGGACTAGCCCCGCCGGGGAGCTGTTTTTT. This gives the protein CASSLRTSPAGELFF. V and J are TRBV6-4 and TRBJ2-2, with 8 bases lining up with TRBD2. The CDR3 is 15 residues long. Trimming took 5 bases from V and 6 from J; bases not matched to a gene: 8. The germline V gene encodes CDR1 MRHNA and CDR2 SNTAGT.